These 4 T cell receptor beta chains were all obtained from the same sample, sequenced in a study of cytomegalovirus exposure and HLA in healthy donors. With 60 Vbeta and 13 Jbeta primers, the PCR was carried out. Sequencing was performed with immunoSEQ multiplex PCR; in TCRdb, only in-frame clones are kept and a portion is missing. The table has 190,000 or so clones, about 85% seen once; the top ten hold about 9.4%. The sample was PBMCs. The receptors come from a woman in her forties or fifties in good health and CMV-seropositive.

The chain carries TRBV5-1 and TRBJ2-7; 7 bases are a match to TRBD1. CDR3 length: 14 amino acids. Germline V gene lookup returns CDR1 SGHRS and CDR2 YFSETQ. V shed 4 bases, J shed 1 base, and the junction held 5 bases outside the gene matches. DNA of the CDR3: TGCGCCAGCAGCCGACAGGGTGTATCCTACGAGCAGTACTTC. Protein sequence: CASSRQGVSYEQYF.

The rearrangement joins TRBV5-1 to TRBJ1-6; 8 nucleotides match TRBD1. The V gene end was trimmed by 4 bases and the J gene end by 10 bases; junction bases not matched to a gene: 4. The germline CDR1 and CDR2 sequences are SGHRS and YFSETQ. The CDR3 has 13 amino acids. CDR3: CASSQGARSPLHF. Here the CDR3 DNA reads TGCGCCAGCAGCCAGGGGGCAAGGTCACCCCTCCACTTT.

The chain links TRBV7-2 to TRBJ2-7; D may be TRBD2 (5 bases). V was clipped by 3 bases and J by 0 bases, with 9 bases between them. There are 14 residues in the CDR3. Germline CDR1 reads SGHTA; CDR2 reads FQGNSA. Written as DNA, the CDR3 is TGTGCCAGCAGCTTGGCGGGTAACTCCTACGAGCAGTACTTC. Encoded protein: CASSLAGNSYEQYF.

This clone has more than one count but fewer than ten. The rearrangement links TRBV5-1 to TRBJ1-6, with a tentative D call TRBD1 (5 bases). This CDR3 is 15 amino acids long. Trimming took 0 bases from V and 10 from J, leaving 14 bases between them. CDR1 is SGHRS and CDR2 is YFSETQ in the germline V gene. CDR3 region: CASSLAGGFGSPLHF. The CDR3 DNA reads TGCGCCAGCAGCTTGGCCGGGGGGTTTGGCTCACCCCTCCACTTT.